Following are 26 T cell receptor beta chains from one sample sequenced in a study of shared clonotypes between healthy human individuals. The naive CD8 subset, CD45RO-negative cells positively selected for CCR7, excluded terminally differentiated effector memory CD45RA+ cells. Produced via immunoSEQ multiplex PCR; TCRdb's table is partial and in-frame only. The sample lists roughly 2 million clones; about 94% were seen once. The sequenced sample was naive CD8+ T cells sorted from blood. These receptors came from a young man in good health.

A remark on this clone: Different DNA sequences within this sample yield the same CDR3. The chain uses TRBV13 and TRBJ2-7; 8 nucleotides align to TRBD1. The ends lost 5 bases at V and 4 bases at J; junction bases unmatched: 4. In germline, CDR1 is PRHDT, CDR2 FYEKMQ (reference sequence). The CDR3 runs 13 residues. In DNA form, the CDR3 reads TGTGCCAGCAGCACCGACAGGGGTTACGAGCAGTACTTC. It specifies CASSTDRGYEQYF.

This clone was recorded once. The chain is built from TRBV5-1 and TRBJ2-7; 8 positions agree with TRBD1. The CDR3 consists of 15 residues. Looked up from germline, CDR1 is SGHRS and CDR2 is YFSETQ. The trim removed 5 bases at V and 2 bases at J, leaving 9 bases unmatched. CDR3 sequence: CASRTAGQDAYEQYF. The DNA of the CDR3 is TGCGCCAGCAGGACGGCGGGACAGGACGCCTACGAGCAGTACTTC.

The V call is TRBV28, the J call TRBJ2-7; TRBD1 agrees at 10 bases. The germline V gene has CDR1 MDHEN and CDR2 SYDVKM. The V segment lost 5 bases and the J segment 0 bases; nucleotides outside the gene matches: 4. This CDR3 is 15 amino acids long. This CDR3 is CASSPTGGPSYEQYF. CDR3 sequence (DNA): TGTGCCAGCAGTCCGACAGGGGGCCCCTCCTACGAGCAGTACTTC.

CDR3 residues: CASSDRTFLDYEQYF. The DNA of the CDR3 is TGTGCCAGCAGTGACCGGACCTTCTTGGACTACGAGCAGTACTTC. The chain carries TRBV6-1 and TRBJ2-7, with no clear D. V was clipped by 3 bases and J by 3 bases, with 15 bases between them. This CDR3 contains 15 residues. Per the germline V gene, CDR1 is MNHNS and CDR2 is SASEGT.

This clone was recorded only once. The chain couples TRBV5-4 to TRBJ1-2; D might be TRBD1 (5 bases). V was trimmed by 4 bases and J by 3 bases, leaving 13 bases between them. The CDR3 sequence is 14 residues long. Germline lookup yields CDR1 SGHNT and CDR2 YYREEE (reference sequence). CDR3 in amino acids: CASSPPEGHYGYTF. The CDR3 region has the DNA TGTGCCAGCAGCCCCCCCGAGGGGCACTATGGCTACACCTTC.

A note on this clone: Other DNA sequences in this specimen translate into the identical CDR3. The V and J genes are TRBV11-3 and TRBJ2-7, with TRBD2 matching 9 bases. The CDR3 contains 13 residues. CDR1 is SGHNT and CDR2 is YENEEA in the germline V gene. J gave up 5 bases and V 5 bases, and 4 bases lay outside the gene matches. CDR3 in amino acids: CASSLGTSNEQYF. The CDR3 DNA reads as TGTGCCAGCAGCCTCGGGACTAGCAACGAGCAGTACTTC. Using reference TRBV11-3 and TRBJ2-7 for the parts outside the CDR3, the full variable domain is EAGVVQSPRYKIIEKKQPVAFWCNPISGHNTLYWYLQNLGQGPELLIRYENEEAVDDSQLPKDRFSAERLKGVDSTLKIQPAELGDSAVYLCASSLGTSNEQYFGPGTRLTVT.

The chain uses TRBV10-2 and TRBJ1-5; 9 bases map to TRBD1. CDR3 length: 15 residues. J was trimmed by 7 bases and V by 0 bases; bases with no gene match: 4. Germline assignment: CDR1 WSHSY and CDR2 SAAADI. CDR3 sequence reads: CASSESQGASQPQHF. CDR3 nucleotide sequence: TGCGCCAGCAGTGAGTCACAGGGGGCAAGCCAGCCCCAGCATTTT.

This chain links TRBV5-8 with TRBJ1-6; D is uncertain. The CDR3 sequence is 12 residues long. CDR1 and CDR2 from the germline V gene are SGHTS and YDEGEE. Deletions cut 6 bases from V and 11 bases from J, with 12 bases between. Here the CDR3 reads CASTPPSPPLHF. The CDR3 DNA follows: TGTGCCAGCACCCCTCCAAGTCCACCCCTCCACTTT.

The chain has TRBV27 and TRBJ2-7; D possibly matches TRBD1 or TRBD2 (6 bases each). Germline CDR1 reads MNHEY; CDR2 reads SMNVEV (reference sequence). Trimming shortened V by 0 bases and J by 4 bases, and 22 bases separated the two germline ends. This CDR3 comprises 18 residues. The CDR3 protein is CASSLSRDNPPLLYEQYF. The DNA for the CDR3 is TGTGCCAGCAGTTTATCGCGGGACAACCCCCCGTTGCTTTACGAGCAGTACTTC.

The chain joins TRBV11-1 to TRBJ2-7; D remains unclear. Germline V gives CDR1 SGHAT, CDR2 FQDESV (reference sequence). This CDR3 has 14 residues. Trimming took off 2 bases at V and 6 bases at J, with 14 bases between the two ends. The CDR3 loop is CASSLSYMSPEQYF. CDR3 nucleotides: TGTGCCAGCAGCTTATCTTACATGAGTCCCGAGCAGTACTTC.

The gene calls are TRBV29-1 and TRBJ2-1; D perhaps matches TRBD2 (5 bases). The CDR3 runs 13 residues. In germline, CDR1 is SQVTM, CDR2 ANQGSEA. With 6 bases removed from V and 0 bases from J, the gap between germline ends came to 9 bases. The CDR3 DNA follows: TGCAGCGTGGGCGGGTACTCCTACAATGAGCAGTTCTTC. Its protein is CSVGGYSYNEQFF.

The J gene is TRBJ2-5, the V gene TRBV4-1, with TRBD1 matching over 9 bases. With the DNA end fitting TRBJ2-7 better, the J assignment may be wrong. Per the germline V gene, CDR1 is MGHRA and CDR2 is YSYEKL. The CDR3 consists of 15 residues. The CDR3, as DNA: TGCGCCAGCAGCCCGCGGACAGGGGCTTTGGACGAGCAGTACTTC. Its translation: CASSPRTGALDEQYF.

This clone was seen once. The rearrangement uses TRBV5-1 and TRBJ1-1; 7 nucleotides align to TRBD1. Losses at the gene ends were 2 bases for V and 4 bases for J; bases not matched to a gene: 5. Germline CDR1 reads SGHRS; CDR2 reads YFSETQ. CDR3 length: 14 residues. CDR3 residues: CASSLAGGPTEAFF. The CDR3 nucleotides read TGCGCCAGCAGCTTAGCAGGGGGACCCACTGAAGCTTTCTTT.

The chain employs TRBV29-1 and TRBJ2-3, with D possibly matching TRBD2 (5 bases). V lost 0 bases, J lost 4 bases, and 14 bases lay in between. This CDR3 contains 15 residues. Germline assignment: CDR1 SQVTM and CDR2 ANQGSEA. DNA for the CDR3: TGCAGCGTTGAAGATCTCCGGGGATGGGCAGATACGCAGTATTTT. Amino acids: CSVEDLRGWADTQYF.

This clone was recorded only once. This chain connects TRBV4-3 to TRBJ2-7; no firm D call. The CDR3 consists of 14 residues. The V and J ends lost 0 bases and 0 bases respectively, with 6 bases between them. In germline, CDR1 is LGHNA, CDR2 YSLEER. The CDR3 protein is CASSQELVSYEQYF. DNA for the CDR3: TGCGCCAGCAGCCAAGAATTGGTCTCCTACGAGCAGTACTTC.

Remarks on this clone: A read error may produce the germline difference seen at one junction end. V and J are TRBV7-6 and TRBJ2-3, with D perhaps matching TRBD2 (5 bases). CDR1 is SGHVS, CDR2 FNYEAQ, per germline. CDR3 size: 14 residues. The CDR3 is CASILMAGADTQYF. As DNA, the CDR3 is TGTGCCAGCATCTTAATGGCGGGCGCAGATACGCAGTATTTT.

CDR3: CASSDFNSGTDTQYF. DNA for the CDR3: TGTGCCAGCAGTGATTTCAATTCAGGCACAGATACGCAGTATTTT. The chain couples TRBV2 to TRBJ2-3, with D unclear. There are 15 residues in the CDR3. The germline V and J ends were trimmed by 3 bases and 1 base, with 11 bases remaining between them. Germline loops: CDR1 SNHLY, CDR2 FYNNEI.

J is TRBJ2-7 and V is TRBV9, with 10 bases aligning to TRBD1. V dropped 4 bases and J dropped 5; count of bases not matched to a gene: 6. The length of the CDR3 is 14 residues. Germline V lookup: CDR1 SGDLS, CDR2 YYNGEE. The CDR3 DNA reads TGTGCCAGCAGCCCACCGGGACAGGGGAACGAGCAGTACTTC. Translation gives CASSPPGQGNEQYF.

The chain recombines TRBV11-2 with TRBJ2-7; D uncertain. Germline CDR1 and CDR2: SGHAT and FQNNGV. The V end was cut by 3 bases, the J end by 3 bases, with 15 bases between. The CDR3 runs to 15 residues. CDR3 in DNA: TGTGCCAGCAGCTTTACTGGCAGAGGCTACTACGAGCAGTACTTC. It is translated as CASSFTGRGYYEQYF.

The CDR3 loop reads CAWSVQGAGDEKLFF. CDR3 coding DNA: TGTGCCTGGAGTGTACAGGGGGCAGGAGATGAAAAACTGTTTTTT. V gene TRBV30 combines with J gene TRBJ1-4; 9 bases match TRBD1. The CDR3 runs 15 residues. The ends lost 0 bases at V and 6 bases at J; junction bases unmatched: 5. The germline V gene encodes CDR1 GTSNPN and CDR2 SVGIG (reference sequence).

The rearrangement links TRBV7-2 to TRBJ2-5; possibly TRBD2 for D (7 bases). This CDR3 comprises 13 residues. Per the germline V gene, CDR1 is SGHTA and CDR2 is FQGNSA. Trimming removed 10 bases at V and 0 bases at J, with 12 bases between. The CDR3 nucleotides are TGTGCCAACGGGGGGCCGTACCAAGAGACCCAGTACTTC. Translated, it gives CANGGPYQETQYF.

Only one count was recorded for this clone. V is TRBV29-1 and J is TRBJ1-2; perhaps TRBD1 as D (5 bases). The CDR3 is 15 amino acids. V lost 4 bases and J lost 3, with 18 bases in between. Germline CDR1 reads SQVTM; CDR2 reads ANQGSEA. CDR3 DNA sequence: TGCAGCGTTGCCAGCGACAGATCCTTTTACTATGGCTACACCTTC. This codes for CSVASDRSFYYGYTF. Combining the CDR3 with reference TRBV29-1 and TRBJ1-2 gives the whole variable domain SAVISQKPSRDICQRGTSLTIQCQVDSQVTMMFWYRQQPGQSLTLIATANQGSEATYESGFVIDKFPISRPNLTFSTLTVSNMSPEDSSIYLCSVASDRSFYYGYTFGSGTRLTVV.

The genes are TRBV28 and TRBJ2-5; 7 bases agree with TRBD1. This CDR3 has 14 residues. In germline, CDR1 is MDHEN, CDR2 SYDVKM. V trimming: 6 bases; J trimming: 4 bases; junction bases outside the gene matches: 8. The CDR3 DNA follows: TGTGCCAGCAGGGAAACAGGGGAGCCAGAGACCCAGTACTTC. Encoded protein: CASRETGEPETQYF. The full variable domain, with the rest looked up from reference TRBV28 and TRBJ2-5, is DVKVTQSSRYLVKRTGEKVFLECVQDMDHENMFWYRQDPGLGLRLIYFSYDVKMKEKGDIPEGYSVSREKKERFSLILESASTNQTSMYLCASRETGEPETQYFGPGTRLLVL.

This sequence joins TRBV18 and TRBJ2-7; either TRBD1 or TRBD2 may supply D (6 bases each). This CDR3 is built from 15 residues. With 3 bases removed from V and 2 bases from J, the gap between germline ends came to 14 bases. From germline, CDR1 is KGHSH and CDR2 LQKENI. CDR3 protein: CASSPARGDTYEQYF. The CDR3 DNA follows: TGTGCCAGCTCACCCGCAAGGGGGGACACCTACGAGCAGTACTTC.

The gene calls are TRBV28 and TRBJ2-1, with unresolved D. The germline V gene encodes CDR1 MDHEN and CDR2 SYDVKM. This CDR3 has 13 amino acids. V was pared by 3 bases and J by 5 bases, with 8 bases between. This chain's CDR3 is CASSFLQNNEQFF. CDR3 coding DNA: TGTGCCAGCAGTTTCCTCCAAAACAATGAGCAGTTCTTC.

The gene calls are TRBV5-4 and TRBJ2-1; the D gene is possibly TRBD1 (5 bases). This CDR3 comprises 13 residues. V dropped 3 bases and J dropped 9 bases, with 13 bases sitting between them. CDR1 is SGHNT and CDR2 is YYREEE in the germline V gene (reference sequence). The CDR3 spells CASSSRGGGEQFF. The CDR3 DNA is TGTGCCAGCAGCTCTAGGGGTGGCGGTGAGCAGTTCTTC.